This paragraph reports one T cell receptor beta chain. As processed by the authors: Cell counts per sample came from amplifying reference gene primers. Assay used: immunoSEQ multiplex PCR; TCRdb lists only in-frame clones, some missing. V, J and clone size are those of that table, while D and trimming were read from the DNA. This repertoire shows under 100,000 clones, about nine tenths found once; its top ten account for 1.1%. This CDR3 has 13 amino acids. Trimming left V 3 bases short and J 6 bases short, with 13 bases between. CDR1 is SGHRS and CDR2 is YFSETQ in the germline V gene. The data were obtained in a study of blood T cell repertoires in COVID-19. The overall study: Italy, Spain and the United States were the sources of the convalescent and acute COVID-19 samples. From T cells, B-cell-depleted T cells, or PBMCs came the material, which was cDNA or gDNA.

This chain links TRBV5-1 with TRBJ2-7; D may be TRBD1 (6 bases). This receptor was identified in a human donor in a cohort sampled during active COVID-19. Sequencing was performed on peripheral blood. CDR3 nucleotide sequence: TGCGCCAGCAGCTCGGACAGCTACGGCGAGCAGTACTTC. The encoded protein is CASSSDSYGEQYF.